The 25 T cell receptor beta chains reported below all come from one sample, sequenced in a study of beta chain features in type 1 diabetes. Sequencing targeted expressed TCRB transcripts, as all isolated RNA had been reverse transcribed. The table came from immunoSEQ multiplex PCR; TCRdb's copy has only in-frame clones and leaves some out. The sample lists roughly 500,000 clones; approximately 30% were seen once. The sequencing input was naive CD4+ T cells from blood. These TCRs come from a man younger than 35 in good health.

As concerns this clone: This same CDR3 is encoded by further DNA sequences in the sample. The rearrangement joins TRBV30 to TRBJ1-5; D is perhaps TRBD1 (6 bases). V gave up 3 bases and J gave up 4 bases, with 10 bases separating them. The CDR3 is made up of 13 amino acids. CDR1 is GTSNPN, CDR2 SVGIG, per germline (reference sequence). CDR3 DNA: TGTGCCTGGAGCTTTCAGGGGAATCAGCCCCAGCATTTT. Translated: CAWSFQGNQPQHF. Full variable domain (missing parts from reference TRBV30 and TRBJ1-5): SQTIHQWPATLVQPVGSPLSLECTVEGTSNPNLYWYRQAAGRGLQLLFYSVGIGQISSEVPQNLSASRPQDRQFILSSKKLLLSDSGFYLCAWSFQGNQPQHFGDGTRLSIL.

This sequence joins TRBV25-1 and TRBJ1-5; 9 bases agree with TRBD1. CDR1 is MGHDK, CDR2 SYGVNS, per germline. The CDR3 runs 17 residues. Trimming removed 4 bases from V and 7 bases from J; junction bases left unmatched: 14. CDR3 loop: CASSGYSGQGEGQPQHF. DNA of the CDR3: TGTGCCAGCAGTGGTTATTCGGGACAGGGAGAAGGCCAGCCCCAGCATTTT.

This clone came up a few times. DNA for the CDR3: TGTGCCTGGAGTGTTGGGCAGGTCAATCAGCCCCAGCATTTT. Translation gives CAWSVGQVNQPQHF. The chain carries TRBV30 and TRBJ1-5; the D is unclear. V dropped 0 bases and J dropped 3 bases, with 9 bases sitting between them. This CDR3 spans 14 amino acids. Germline V gene data show CDR1 as GTSNPN and CDR2 as SVGIG (reference sequence).

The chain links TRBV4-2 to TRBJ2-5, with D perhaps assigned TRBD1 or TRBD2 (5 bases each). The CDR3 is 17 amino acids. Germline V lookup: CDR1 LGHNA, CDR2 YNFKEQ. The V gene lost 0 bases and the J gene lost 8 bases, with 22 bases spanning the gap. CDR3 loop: CASSQEVSAAGWGTQYF. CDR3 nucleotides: TGTGCCAGCAGCCAAGAAGTCTCAGCGGCTGGGTGGGGCACCCAGTACTTC.

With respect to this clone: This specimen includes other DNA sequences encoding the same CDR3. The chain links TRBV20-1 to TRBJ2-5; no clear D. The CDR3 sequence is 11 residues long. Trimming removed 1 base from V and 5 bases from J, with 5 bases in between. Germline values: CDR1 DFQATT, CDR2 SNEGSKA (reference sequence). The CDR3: CSARGRETQYF. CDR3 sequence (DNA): TGCAGTGCTAGAGGACGGGAGACCCAGTACTTC.

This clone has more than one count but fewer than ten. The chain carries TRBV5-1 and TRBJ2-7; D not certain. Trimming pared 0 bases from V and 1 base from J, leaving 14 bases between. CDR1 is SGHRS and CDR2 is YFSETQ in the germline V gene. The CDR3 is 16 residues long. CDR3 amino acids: CASSLGALDGSYEQYF. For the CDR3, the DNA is TGCGCCAGCAGCTTGGGGGCACTGGATGGTTCCTACGAGCAGTACTTC. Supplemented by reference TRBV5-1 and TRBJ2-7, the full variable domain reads KAGVTQTPRYLIKTRGQQVTLSCSPISGHRSVSWYQQTPGQGLQFLFEYFSETQRNKGNFPGRFSGRQFSNSRSEMNVSTLELGDSALYLCASSLGALDGSYEQYFGPGTRLTVT.

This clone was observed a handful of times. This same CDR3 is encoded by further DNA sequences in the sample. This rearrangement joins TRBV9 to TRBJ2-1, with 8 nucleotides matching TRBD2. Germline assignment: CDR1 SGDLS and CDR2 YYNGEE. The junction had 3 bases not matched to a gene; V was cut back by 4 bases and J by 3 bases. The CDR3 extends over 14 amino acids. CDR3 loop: CASSTSGSYNEQFF. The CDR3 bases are TGTGCCAGCAGCACCAGCGGGAGCTACAATGAGCAGTTCTTC.

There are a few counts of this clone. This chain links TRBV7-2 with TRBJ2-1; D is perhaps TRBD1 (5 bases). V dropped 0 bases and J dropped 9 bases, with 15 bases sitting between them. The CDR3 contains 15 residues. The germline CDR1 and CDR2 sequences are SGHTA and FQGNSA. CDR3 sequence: CASSLAGASHAEQFF. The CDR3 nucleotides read TGTGCCAGCAGCTTAGCTGGGGCCTCTCATGCTGAGCAGTTCTTC.

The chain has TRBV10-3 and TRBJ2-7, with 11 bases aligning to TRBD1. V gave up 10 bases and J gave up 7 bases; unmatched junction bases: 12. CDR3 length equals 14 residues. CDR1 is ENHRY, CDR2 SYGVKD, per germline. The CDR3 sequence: CATYQGQGEGEQYF. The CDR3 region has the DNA TGTGCCACCTACCAGGGACAGGGGGAAGGGGAGCAGTACTTC.

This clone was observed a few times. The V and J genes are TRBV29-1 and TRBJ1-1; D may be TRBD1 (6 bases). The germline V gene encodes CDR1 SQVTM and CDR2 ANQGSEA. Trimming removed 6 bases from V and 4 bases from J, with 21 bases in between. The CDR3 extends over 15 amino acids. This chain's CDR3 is CSVQGSRVVSTEAFF. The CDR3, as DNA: TGCAGCGTCCAGGGGTCCAGGGTGGTTAGCACTGAAGCTTTCTTT.

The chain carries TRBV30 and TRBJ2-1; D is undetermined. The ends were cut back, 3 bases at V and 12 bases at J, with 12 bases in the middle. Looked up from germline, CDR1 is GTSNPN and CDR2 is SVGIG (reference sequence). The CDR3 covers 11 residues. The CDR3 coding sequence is TGTGCCTGGAGCCCTATGACGGGGCAGTTCTTC. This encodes CAWSPMTGQFF.

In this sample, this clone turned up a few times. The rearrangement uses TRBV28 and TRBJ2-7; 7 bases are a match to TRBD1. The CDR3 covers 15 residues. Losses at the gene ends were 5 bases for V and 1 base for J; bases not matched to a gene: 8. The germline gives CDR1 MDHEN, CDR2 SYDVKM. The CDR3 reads CASSTRDRVSYEQYF. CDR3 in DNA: TGTGCCAGCAGTACCCGGGACAGAGTTTCCTACGAGCAGTACTTC.

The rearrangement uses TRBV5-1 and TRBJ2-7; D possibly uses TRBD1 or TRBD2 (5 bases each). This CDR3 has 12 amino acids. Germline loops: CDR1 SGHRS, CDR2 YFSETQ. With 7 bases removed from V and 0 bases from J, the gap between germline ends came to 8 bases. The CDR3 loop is CASAGSSYEQYF. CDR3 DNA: TGCGCCAGCGCAGGGAGCTCCTACGAGCAGTACTTC.

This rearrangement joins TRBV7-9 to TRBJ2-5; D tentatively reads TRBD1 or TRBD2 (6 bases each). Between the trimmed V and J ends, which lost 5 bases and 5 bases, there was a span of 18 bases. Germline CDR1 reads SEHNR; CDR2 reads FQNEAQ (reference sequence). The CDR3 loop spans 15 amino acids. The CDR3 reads CASSPTPGAGETQYF. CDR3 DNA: TGTGCCAGCAGCCCCACACCAGGGGCGGGGGAGACCCAGTACTTC.

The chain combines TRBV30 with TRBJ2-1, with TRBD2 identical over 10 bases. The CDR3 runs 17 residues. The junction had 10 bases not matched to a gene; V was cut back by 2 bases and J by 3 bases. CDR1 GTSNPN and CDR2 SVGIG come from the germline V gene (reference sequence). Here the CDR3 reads CAWSTILAGVRYNEQFF. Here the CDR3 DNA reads TGTGCCTGGAGTACGATTCTAGCGGGAGTTCGCTACAATGAGCAGTTCTTC.

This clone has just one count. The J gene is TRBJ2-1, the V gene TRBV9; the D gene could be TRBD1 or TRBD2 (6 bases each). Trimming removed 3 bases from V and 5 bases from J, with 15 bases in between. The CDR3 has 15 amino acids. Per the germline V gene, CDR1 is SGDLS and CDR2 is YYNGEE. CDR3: CASSARRGRNNEQFF. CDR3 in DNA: TGTGCCAGCAGCGCAAGACGGGGGCGGAACAATGAGCAGTTCTTC.

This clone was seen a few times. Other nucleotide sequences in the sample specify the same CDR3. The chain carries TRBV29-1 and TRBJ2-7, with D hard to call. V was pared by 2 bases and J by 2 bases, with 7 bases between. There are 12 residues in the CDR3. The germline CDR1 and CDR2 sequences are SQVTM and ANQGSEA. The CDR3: CSVELGTYEQYF. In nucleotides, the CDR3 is TGCAGCGTTGAATTGGGGACCTACGAGCAGTACTTC.

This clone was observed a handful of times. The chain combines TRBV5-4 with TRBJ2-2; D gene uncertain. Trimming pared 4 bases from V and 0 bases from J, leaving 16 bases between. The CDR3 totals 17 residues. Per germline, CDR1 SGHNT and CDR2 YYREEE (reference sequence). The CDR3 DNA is TGTGCCAGCAGCCCCTCTCCGGAAAACGCGAACACCGGGGAGCTGTTTTTT. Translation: CASSPSPENANTGELFF.

This CDR3 reads CTSSQALQPSSYNEQFF. The DNA of the CDR3 is TGCACCAGCAGCCAAGCGCTACAGCCTAGCTCCTACAATGAGCAGTTCTTC. The chain recombines TRBV1 with TRBJ2-1. TRBV1 is a pseudogene segment. The CDR3 covers 17 residues.

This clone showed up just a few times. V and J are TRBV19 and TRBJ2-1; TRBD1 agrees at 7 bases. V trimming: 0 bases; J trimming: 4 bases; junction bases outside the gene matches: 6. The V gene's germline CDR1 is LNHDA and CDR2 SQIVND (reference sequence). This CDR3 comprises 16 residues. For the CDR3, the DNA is TGTGCCAGTAGTATAGATTCCTTGACAGGGTACAATGAGCAGTTCTTC. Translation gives CASSIDSLTGYNEQFF.

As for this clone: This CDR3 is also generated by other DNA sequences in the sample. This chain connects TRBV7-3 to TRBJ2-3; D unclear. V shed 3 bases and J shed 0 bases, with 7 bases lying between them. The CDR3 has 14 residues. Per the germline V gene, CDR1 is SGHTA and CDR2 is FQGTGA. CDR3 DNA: TGTGCCAGCAGCTTGACTGCTAGCACAGATACGCAGTATTTT. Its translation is CASSLTASTDTQYF.

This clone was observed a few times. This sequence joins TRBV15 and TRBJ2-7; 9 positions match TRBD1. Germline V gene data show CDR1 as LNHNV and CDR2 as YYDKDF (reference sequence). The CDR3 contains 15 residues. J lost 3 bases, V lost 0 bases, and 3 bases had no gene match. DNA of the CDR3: TGTGCCACCAGCAGAGATACGGACAGGGGCTACGAGCAGTACTTC. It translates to CATSRDTDRGYEQYF.

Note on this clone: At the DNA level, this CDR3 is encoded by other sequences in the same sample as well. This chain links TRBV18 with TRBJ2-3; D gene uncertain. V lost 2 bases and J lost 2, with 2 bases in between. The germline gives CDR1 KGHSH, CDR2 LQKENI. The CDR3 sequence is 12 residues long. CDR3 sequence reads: CASSPFTDTQYF. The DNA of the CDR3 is TGTGCCAGCTCACCATTCACAGATACGCAGTATTTT.

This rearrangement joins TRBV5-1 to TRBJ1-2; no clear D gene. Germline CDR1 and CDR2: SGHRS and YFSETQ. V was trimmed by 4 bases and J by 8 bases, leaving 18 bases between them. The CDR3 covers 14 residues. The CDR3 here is CASSPGDGPWGYTF. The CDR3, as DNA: TGCGCCAGCAGCCCTGGCGATGGCCCGTGGGGCTACACCTTC.

CDR3 loop: CASSILAGQPVHEQFF. The DNA of the CDR3 is TGTGCCAGCTCAATACTAGCGGGCCAGCCCGTCCATGAGCAGTTCTTC. The V gene is TRBV18, the J gene TRBJ2-1, with TRBD2 matching 9 bases. CDR3 length: 16 amino acids. Germline CDR1 is KGHSH and CDR2 is LQKENI. The V and J ends lost 5 bases and 8 bases, in that order; junction bases with no gene match: 13.